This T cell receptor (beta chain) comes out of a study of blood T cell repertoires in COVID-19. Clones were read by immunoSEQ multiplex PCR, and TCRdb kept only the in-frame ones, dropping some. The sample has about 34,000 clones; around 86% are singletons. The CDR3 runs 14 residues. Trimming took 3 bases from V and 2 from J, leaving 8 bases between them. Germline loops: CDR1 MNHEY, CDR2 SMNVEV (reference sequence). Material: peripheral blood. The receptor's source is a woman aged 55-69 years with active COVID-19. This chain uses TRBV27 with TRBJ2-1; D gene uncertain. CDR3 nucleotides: TGTGCCAGCAGTTTGGTTTCTACCTACAATGAGCAGTTCTTC. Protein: CASSLVSTYNEQFF.